A selection of T cell receptor beta chains follows, all from one sample in a study of cytotoxic CD8 clonotypes in ibrutinib-treated CLL. Generated by immunoSEQ multiplex PCR, the TCRdb table keeps only in-frame clones and is missing some. Among approximately 320,000 clones listed, around 66% were seen once. Sequenced here: PBMCs, sampled after 36 months of ibrutinib treatment. The receptors stem from a human donor with chronic lymphocytic leukemia. The CDR3 runs from the conserved cysteine through the conserved F or W. Each record gives: CDR3 length, V gene, D gene, clone size, J gene, CDR3 DNA, CDR3 protein. D genes are given only for firm matches. Expanded clones get a size class; other rows say once, few or many, or leave the size out.

length: 18
V: TRBV4-3
D: NA
size: once
J: TRBJ2-1
DNA: TGCGCCAGCAGCCAAGATTCGGGTATAATAATCGGGGGCAATGAGCAGTTCTTC
CDR3: CASSQDSGIIIGGNEQFF

length: 12
V: TRBV29-1
D: NA
size: NA
J: TRBJ2-3
DNA: TGCAGCGCCTGTCCCGCGGGTGATACGCAGTATTTT
CDR3: CSACPAGDTQYF

length: 15
V: TRBV9
D: NA
size: NA
J: TRBJ1-5
DNA: TGTGCCAGCAGCCTCGCCTGGGATCCCAATCAGCCCCAGCATTTT
CDR3: CASSLAWDPNQPQHF

length: 16
V: TRBV7-2
D: NA
size: NA
J: TRBJ1-3
DNA: TGTGCCAGCAGCCCCGGGACTATCAACTCTGGAAACACCATATATTTT
CDR3: CASSPGTINSGNTIYF

length: 15
V: TRBV7-9
D: TRBD1
size: NA
J: TRBJ1-4
DNA: TGTGCCAGCAGCTTCCCGGGACAGGGGGATGAAAAACTGTTTTTT
CDR3: CASSFPGQGDEKLFF

length: 15
V: TRBV10-3
D: TRBD2
size: NA
J: TRBJ2-1
DNA: TGTGCCATCAGCCTGAATAGCGGGCCCAACAATGAGCAGTTCTTC
CDR3: CAISLNSGPNNEQFF

length: 15
V: TRBV28
D: NA
size: NA
J: TRBJ1-5
DNA: TGTGCCAGCAGTTTATCGCTCGGAAACAATCAGCCCCAGCATTTT
CDR3: CASSLSLGNNQPQHF

length: 21
V: TRBV4-1
D: NA
size: NA
J: TRBJ2-7
DNA: TGCGCCAGCAGCCAAGAGGTTACAGGTGCGTCGAACTGGTACTATGTCTACGAGCAGTACTTC
CDR3: CASSQEVTGASNWYYVYEQYF

length: 14
V: TRBV5-1
D: NA
size: NA
J: TRBJ1-1
DNA: TGCGCCAGCAGCTTGCGAGGGCAGGTCACTGAAGCTTTCTTT
CDR3: CASSLRGQVTEAFF

length: 16
V: TRBV4-3
D: NA
size: NA
J: TRBJ2-4
DNA: TGCGCCAGCAGCCAAGATCGGTGGCAGAAGAAAAACATTCAGTACTTC
CDR3: CASSQDRWQKKNIQYF

length: 17
V: TRBV29-1
D: NA
size: NA
J: TRBJ2-5
DNA: TGCTGCTTCTCTTTCCGAGCCCCTCGCGAGGTCCAAGAGACCCAGTACTTC
CDR3: CCFSFRAPREVQETQYF

length: 13
V: TRBV18
D: NA
size: few
J: TRBJ1-5
DNA: TGTGCCAGCTCACCGGGGCAGAATCAGCCCCAGCATTTT
CDR3: CASSPGQNQPQHF